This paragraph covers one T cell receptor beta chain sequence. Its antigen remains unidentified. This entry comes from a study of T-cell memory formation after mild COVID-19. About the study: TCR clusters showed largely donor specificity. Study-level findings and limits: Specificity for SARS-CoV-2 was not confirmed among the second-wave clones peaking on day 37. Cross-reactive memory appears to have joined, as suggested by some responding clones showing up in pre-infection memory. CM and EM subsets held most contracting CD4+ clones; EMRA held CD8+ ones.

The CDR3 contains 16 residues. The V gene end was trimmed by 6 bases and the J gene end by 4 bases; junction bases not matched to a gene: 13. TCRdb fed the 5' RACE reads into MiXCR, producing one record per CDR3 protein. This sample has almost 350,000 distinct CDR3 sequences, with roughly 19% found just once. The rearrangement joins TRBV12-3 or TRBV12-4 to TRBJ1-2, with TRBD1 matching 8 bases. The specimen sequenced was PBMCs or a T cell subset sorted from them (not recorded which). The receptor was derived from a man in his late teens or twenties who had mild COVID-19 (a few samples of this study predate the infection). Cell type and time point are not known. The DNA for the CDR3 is TGTGCCAGCAGACGCATTTCCCTTGACAGGGGCTATGGCTACACCTTC. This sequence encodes CASRRISLDRGYGYTF.